Below, 5 T cell receptor beta chains from the same sample are listed, as sequenced in a study of siplizumab effects on memory and regulatory T cells. Here immunoSEQ multiplex PCR was the method, and the copy in TCRdb shows in-frame clones only, minus some. Of around 86,000 clones in the sample, approximately 95% were seen once. Input material: non-Treg CD4+ T cells sorted from blood. The source of these receptors is a human donor in good health.

CDR3: CSAGTGGTGELFF. The DNA of the CDR3 is TGCAGCGCAGGGACCGGGGGCACCGGGGAGCTGTTTTTT. The genes are TRBV29-1 and TRBJ2-2; tentative D call: TRBD2 (6 bases). This CDR3 comprises 13 residues. The germline V gene encodes CDR1 SQVTM and CDR2 ANQGSEA. The V gene lost 7 bases and the J gene lost 4 bases, with 13 bases spanning the gap.

This sequence joins TRBV6-5 and TRBJ1-4; D possibly corresponds to TRBD1 (6 bases). Germline assignment: CDR1 MNHEY and CDR2 SVGAGI. Trimming stripped 2 bases from V and 3 bases from J, with 13 bases between. The CDR3 runs 16 residues. CDR3 residues: CASSYLYREANEKLFF. CDR3 DNA sequence: TGTGCCAGCAGTTACCTGTACAGGGAGGCTAATGAAAAACTGTTTTTT.

The V and J genes are TRBV11-2 and TRBJ2-1, with D maybe TRBD1 (6 bases). This CDR3 is built from 15 residues. Germline CDR1 reads SGHAT; CDR2 reads FQNNGV. Between the trimmed V and J ends, which lost 3 bases and 2 bases, there was a span of 11 bases. The CDR3 bases are TGTGCCAGCAGCTTCCGGGACACCCCCTACAATGAGCAGTTCTTC. Translation: CASSFRDTPYNEQFF. Using reference TRBV11-2 and TRBJ2-1 for the parts outside the CDR3, the full variable domain is EAGVAQSPRYKIIEKRQSVAFWCNPISGHATLYWYQQILGQGPKLLIQFQNNGVVDDSQLPKDRFSAERLKGVDSTLKIQPAKLEDSAVYLCASSFRDTPYNEQFFGPGTRLTVL.

This clone was observed once. J is TRBJ2-4 and V is TRBV7-2; D gene unclear. The CDR3 has 14 residues. Germline V gives CDR1 SGHTA, CDR2 FQGNSA. The germline V and J ends were trimmed by 1 base and 0 bases, with 4 bases remaining between them. CDR3 DNA sequence: TGTGCCAGCAGCTTAGGATTAGCCAAAAACATTCAGTACTTC. It translates to CASSLGLAKNIQYF.

This clone was counted once. The V call is TRBV29-1, the J call TRBJ2-3, with TRBD2 matching over 13 bases. J was trimmed by 5 bases and V by 6 bases; bases with no gene match: 5. The CDR3 is 14 residues long. Germline V lookup: CDR1 SQVTM, CDR2 ANQGSEA. The CDR3 sequence: CSVMTSGRQDTQYF. CDR3 nucleotides: TGCAGCGTGATGACTAGCGGGAGGCAAGATACGCAGTATTTT.